One sample yielded the 16 T cell receptor beta chains listed below, sequenced in a study of cytomegalovirus exposure and HLA in healthy donors (dated by TCRdb to 2017 to 2019). The library was obtained by the immunoSEQ multiplex PCR assay. For the multiplex PCR, a mixture combining 60 forward primers for TCR Vbeta segments and 13 reverse primers for TCR Jbeta segments was used. Drawn from immuneACCESS, this table holds only the in-frame rearrangements with V and J called that TCRdb kept. Clones are partly lost; checked studies trace under half to an unresolved V gene and leave the rest unexplained. Across this sample there are about 130,000 clones, with approximately 86% seen only once. The ten biggest clones cover under 2% of the sample. Material: PBMCs. These receptors were obtained from a boy younger than 18 in good health and CMV-seronegative.

This sequence joins TRBV27 and TRBJ2-5; weak D call: TRBD2 (6 bases). CDR1 is MNHEY, CDR2 SMNVEV, per germline (reference sequence). Trimming stripped 2 bases from V and 5 bases from J, with 15 bases between. This CDR3 comprises 15 residues. The CDR3 sequence: CASSLGAGNRETQYF. The CDR3 coding sequence is TGTGCCAGCAGTTTAGGCGCGGGGAATCGGGAGACCCAGTACTTC.

This sequence joins TRBV5-4 and TRBJ1-3; 8 bases map to TRBD1. J gave up 5 bases and V 4 bases, and 5 bases lay outside the gene matches. The CDR3 has 14 residues. Germline assignment: CDR1 SGHNT and CDR2 YYREEE (reference sequence). The CDR3 region is CASSPGQGRNTIYF. The CDR3 DNA reads TGTGCCAGCAGCCCTGGACAGGGCAGAAACACCATATATTTT. The full variable domain, in which reference TRBV5-4 and TRBJ1-3 provide the parts outside the CDR3, is ETGVTQSPTHLIKTRGQQVTLRCSSQSGHNTVSWYQQALGQGPQFIFQYYREEENGRGNFPPRFSGLQFPNYSSELNVNALELDDSALYLCASSPGQGRNTIYFGEGSWLTVV.

With respect to this clone: A read error may produce the germline difference seen at one junction end. The V and J genes are TRBV7-9 and TRBJ1-1; TRBD1 is a possible D gene (5 bases). This CDR3 is built from 12 residues. Germline CDR1 reads SEHNR; CDR2 reads FQNEAQ (reference sequence). DNA for the CDR3: TGTTCCAGCAGCCCGGGGGGCACTGAAGCTTTCTTT. This encodes CSSSPGGTEAFF.

This clone showed up just a few times. The rearrangement uses TRBV9 and TRBJ2-7; TRBD2 might be the D (5 bases). This CDR3 region has 12 residues. V was cut by 6 bases and J by 0 bases, with 7 bases left in between. Germline V CDR1 and CDR2: SGDLS, YYNGEE. In DNA form, the CDR3 reads TGTGCCAGCAAGGGAGACTCCTACGAGCAGTACTTC. This encodes CASKGDSYEQYF.

V and J are TRBV6-5 and TRBJ1-2; D remains ambiguous. The CDR3 length is 13 residues. Germline V gene sequence: CDR1 MNHEY, CDR2 SVGAGI. V lost 2 bases and J 6 bases, leaving 10 bases between the germline ends. The CDR3 nucleotides read TGTGCCAGCAGTTACGCGGGCTTGAATGGCTACACCTTC. Protein sequence: CASSYAGLNGYTF.

This clone was detected only a few times. The gene calls are TRBV6-5 and TRBJ1-2; 7 bases map to TRBD1. Trimming cost V 2 bases and J 8 bases; bases outside gene matches: 5. Germline-derived CDR1 and CDR2 are MNHEY and SVGAGI. The length of the CDR3 is 13 residues. The CDR3 loop reads CASSYRQGGGYTF. The DNA of the CDR3 is TGTGCCAGCAGTTACCGGCAGGGGGGAGGCTACACCTTC.

This chain joins TRBV7-8 and TRBJ2-1, with TRBD1 as a possible D gene (7 bases). The CDR3 sequence is 14 residues long. V gave up 1 base and J gave up 9 bases, with 13 bases separating them. Germline CDR1 is SGHVS and CDR2 is FQNEAQ. As DNA, the CDR3 is TGTGCCAGCAGCTTAGGGAACAGGGGAGGTGAGCAGTTCTTC. It is translated as CASSLGNRGGEQFF.

The J gene is TRBJ2-2, the V gene TRBV14; 9 bases map to TRBD2. With V trimmed by 4 bases and J by 1 base, 4 bases remained unmatched. This CDR3 region has 16 residues. Germline V CDR1 and CDR2: SGHDN, FVKESK. The CDR3 protein is CASSPLTSGNTGELFF. The CDR3 DNA sequence: TGTGCCAGCAGCCCATTGACTAGCGGGAACACCGGGGAGCTGTTTTTT.

This clone was seen just once. V gene TRBV23-1 combines with J gene TRBJ2-6; TRBD1 is a possible D gene (5 bases). TRBV23-1 is flagged as an ORF with uncertain function. The CDR3 contains 16 residues. V lost 6 bases and J lost 4, with 16 bases in between. The CDR3 DNA is TGCGCCAGCAGCCGATCAAGGGGTTCAGGGGCCAACGTCCTGACTTTC. It is translated as CASSRSRGSGANVLTF.

The V call is TRBV9, the J call TRBJ1-2; D might be TRBD1 (5 bases). There are 13 residues in the CDR3. Germline lookup yields CDR1 SGDLS and CDR2 YYNGEE. V lost 3 bases and J 6 bases, leaving 12 bases between the germline ends. CDR3 region: CASSANRGDGYTF. The CDR3 DNA reads TGTGCCAGCAGCGCTAACCGGGGGGATGGCTACACCTTC.

J is TRBJ1-2 and V is TRBV7-8; D remains unclear. V shed 1 base and J shed 4 bases, with 16 bases lying between them. The CDR3 runs to 16 residues. Germline V gene data show CDR1 as SGHVS and CDR2 as FQNEAQ. The CDR3 reads CASSLGIDMLPYGYTF. In nucleotides, the CDR3 is TGTGCCAGCAGCTTAGGAATTGACATGCTACCCTATGGCTACACCTTC.

V and J are TRBV30 and TRBJ1-1; the D is unclear. Germline V gene lookup returns CDR1 GTSNPN and CDR2 SVGIG (reference sequence). Trimming pared 2 bases from V and 4 bases from J, leaving 14 bases between. The CDR3 runs to 14 residues. The CDR3 here is CAWSRGGYFTEAFF. CDR3 bases: TGTGCCTGGAGTCGAGGAGGGTACTTCACTGAAGCTTTCTTT.

This rearrangement joins TRBV15 to TRBJ1-1; D remains ambiguous. The CDR3 runs 16 residues. Trimming cost V 0 bases and J 3 bases, with 14 bases left between them. CDR1 is LNHNV, CDR2 YYDKDF, per germline (reference sequence). The CDR3 coding sequence is TGTGCCACCAGCAGAGATTCCACAGTGGGCCACACTGAAGCTTTCTTT. Translating gives CATSRDSTVGHTEAFF.

This rearrangement joins TRBV2 to TRBJ2-1; no firm D call. CDR1 is SNHLY and CDR2 is FYNNEI in the germline V gene. Trimming stripped 0 bases from V and 8 bases from J, with 5 bases between. The CDR3 has 12 residues. The CDR3: CASSEAQYEQFF. CDR3 coding DNA: TGTGCCAGCAGTGAAGCTCAATATGAGCAGTTCTTC.

The genes are TRBV6-6 and TRBJ2-3; 8 bases align to TRBD1. This CDR3 comprises 13 residues. The V gene's germline CDR1 is MNHNY and CDR2 SVGAGI (reference sequence). V was pared by 9 bases and J by 2 bases, with 4 bases of the junction left unmatched. The CDR3 protein is CASGQGYTDTQYF. CDR3 nucleotide sequence: TGTGCCAGTGGACAGGGATACACAGATACGCAGTATTTT.

This chain connects TRBV29-1 to TRBJ2-1; D remains unclear. The CDR3 length is 14 residues. Per the germline V gene, CDR1 is SQVTM and CDR2 is ANQGSEA. Trimming removed 0 bases at V and 2 bases at J, with 8 bases between. The CDR3 loop is CSVEDLTAYNEQFF. The CDR3 region has the DNA TGCAGCGTTGAAGATTTGACTGCCTACAATGAGCAGTTCTTC.